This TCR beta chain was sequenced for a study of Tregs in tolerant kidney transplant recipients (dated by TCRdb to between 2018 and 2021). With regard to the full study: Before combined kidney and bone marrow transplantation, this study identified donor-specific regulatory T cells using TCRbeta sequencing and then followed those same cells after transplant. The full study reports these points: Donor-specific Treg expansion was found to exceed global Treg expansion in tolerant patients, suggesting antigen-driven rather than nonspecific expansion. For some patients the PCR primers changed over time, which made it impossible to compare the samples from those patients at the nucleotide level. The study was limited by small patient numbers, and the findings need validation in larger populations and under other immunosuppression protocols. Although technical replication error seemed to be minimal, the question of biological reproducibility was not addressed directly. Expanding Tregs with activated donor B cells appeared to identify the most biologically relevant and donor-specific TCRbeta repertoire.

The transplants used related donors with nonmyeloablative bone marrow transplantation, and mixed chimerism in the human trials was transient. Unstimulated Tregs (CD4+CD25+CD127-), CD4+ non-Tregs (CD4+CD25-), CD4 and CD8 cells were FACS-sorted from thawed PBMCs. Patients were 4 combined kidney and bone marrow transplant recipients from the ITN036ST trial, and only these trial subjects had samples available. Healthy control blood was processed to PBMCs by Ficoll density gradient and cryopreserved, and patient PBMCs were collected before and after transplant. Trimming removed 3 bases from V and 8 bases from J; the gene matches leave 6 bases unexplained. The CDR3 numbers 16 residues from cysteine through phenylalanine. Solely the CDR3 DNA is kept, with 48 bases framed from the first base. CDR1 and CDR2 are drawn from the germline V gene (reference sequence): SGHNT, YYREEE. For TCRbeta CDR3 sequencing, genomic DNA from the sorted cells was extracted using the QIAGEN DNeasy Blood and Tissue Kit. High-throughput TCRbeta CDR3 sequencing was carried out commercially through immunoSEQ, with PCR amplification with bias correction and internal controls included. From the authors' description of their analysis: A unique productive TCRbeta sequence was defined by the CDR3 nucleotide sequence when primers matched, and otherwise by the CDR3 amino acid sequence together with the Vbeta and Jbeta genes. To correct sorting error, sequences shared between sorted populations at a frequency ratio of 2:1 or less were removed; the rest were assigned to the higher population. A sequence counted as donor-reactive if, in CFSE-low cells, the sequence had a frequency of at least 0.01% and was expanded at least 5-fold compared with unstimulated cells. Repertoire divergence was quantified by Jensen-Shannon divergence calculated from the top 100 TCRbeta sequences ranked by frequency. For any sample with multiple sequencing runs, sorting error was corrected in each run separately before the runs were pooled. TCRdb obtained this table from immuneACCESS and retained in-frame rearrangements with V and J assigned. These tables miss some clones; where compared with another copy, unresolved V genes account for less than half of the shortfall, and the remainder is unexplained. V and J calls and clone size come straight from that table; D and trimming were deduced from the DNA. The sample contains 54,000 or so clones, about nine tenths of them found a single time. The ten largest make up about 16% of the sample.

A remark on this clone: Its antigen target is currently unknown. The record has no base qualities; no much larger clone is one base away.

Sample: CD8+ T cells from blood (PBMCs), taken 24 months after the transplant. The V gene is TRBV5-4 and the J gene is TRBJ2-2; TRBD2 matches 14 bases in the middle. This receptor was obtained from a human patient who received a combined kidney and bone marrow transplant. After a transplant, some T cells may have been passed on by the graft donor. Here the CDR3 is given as CASSSGLAGEFGELFF. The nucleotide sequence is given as TGTGCCAGCAGCTCGGGACTAGCGGGAGAATTTGGGGAGCTGTTTTTT.